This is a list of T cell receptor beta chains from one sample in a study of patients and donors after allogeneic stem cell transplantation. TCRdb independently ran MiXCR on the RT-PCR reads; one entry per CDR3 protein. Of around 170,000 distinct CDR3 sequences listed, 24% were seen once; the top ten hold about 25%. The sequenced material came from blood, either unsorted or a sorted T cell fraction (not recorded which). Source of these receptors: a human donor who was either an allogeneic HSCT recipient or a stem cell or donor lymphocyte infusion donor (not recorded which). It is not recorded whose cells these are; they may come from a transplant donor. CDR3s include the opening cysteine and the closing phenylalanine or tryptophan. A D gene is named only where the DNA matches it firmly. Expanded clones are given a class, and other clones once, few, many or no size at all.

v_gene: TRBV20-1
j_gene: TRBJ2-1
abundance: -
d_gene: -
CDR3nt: TGCAGTGCTAGAGATCCCCAGCGAGACAATGAGCAGTTCTTC
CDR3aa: CSARDPQRDNEQFF

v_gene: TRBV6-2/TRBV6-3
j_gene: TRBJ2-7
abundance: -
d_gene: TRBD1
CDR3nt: TGTGCCAGCAGTGAAAGACAGGGGCGAGAGCAGTACTTC
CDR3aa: CASSERQGREQYF

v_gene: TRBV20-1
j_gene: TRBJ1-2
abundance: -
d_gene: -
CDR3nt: TGCAGTGCTAGAGAGGACCTGAGGGGCTACACCTTC
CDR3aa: CSAREDLRGYTF

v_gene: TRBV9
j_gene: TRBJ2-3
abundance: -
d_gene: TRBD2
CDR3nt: TGTGCCAGCAGCGGAGGTAGCGGGAGGGGAGATACGCAGTATTTT
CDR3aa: CASSGGSGRGDTQYF

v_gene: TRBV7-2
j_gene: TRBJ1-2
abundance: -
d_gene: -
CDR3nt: TGTGCCAGCAGCCCCGTCCGATGGACAACGACGGAACAAGCTAACTATGGCTACACCTTC
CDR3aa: CASSPVRWTTTEQANYGYTF

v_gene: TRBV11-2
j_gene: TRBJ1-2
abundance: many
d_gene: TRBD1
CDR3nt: TGTGCCAGCAGCTTAATCCAAGCGGGACAGGGGGACCGACGGCCTGGCTACACCTTC
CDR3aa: CASSLIQAGQGDRRPGYTF

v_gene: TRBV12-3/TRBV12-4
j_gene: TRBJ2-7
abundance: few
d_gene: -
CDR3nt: TGTGCCAGCAGTCTCTTATCCTACGAGCAGTACTTC
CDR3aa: CASSLLSYEQYF

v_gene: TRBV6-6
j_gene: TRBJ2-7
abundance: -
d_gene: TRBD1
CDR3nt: TGTGCCAGCAGTTACCCTCACGGGACAGGAGTCTCAAGCTCCTACGAGCAGTACTTC
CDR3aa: CASSYPHGTGVSSSYEQYF

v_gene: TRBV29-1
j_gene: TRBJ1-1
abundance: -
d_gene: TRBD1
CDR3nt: TGCAGCGTTGCGGGGAACAGGGGGTCTGTGTCCAACACTGAAGCTTTCTTT
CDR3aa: CSVAGNRGSVSNTEAFF

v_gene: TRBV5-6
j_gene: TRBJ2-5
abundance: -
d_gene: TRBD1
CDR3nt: TGTGCCAGCAGCTGGAAAGACAGGGGTGGCCAAGAGACCCAGTACTTC
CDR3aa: CASSWKDRGGQETQYF

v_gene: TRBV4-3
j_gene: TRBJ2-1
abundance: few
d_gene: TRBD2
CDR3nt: TGCGCCAGCAGCCCGGGACTATCCAACTCCTACAATGAGCAGTTCTTC
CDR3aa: CASSPGLSNSYNEQFF

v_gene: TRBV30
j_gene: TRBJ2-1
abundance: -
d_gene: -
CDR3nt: TGTGCCTGGAGTTATGGCAACAATGAGCAGTTCTTC
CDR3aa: CAWSYGNNEQFF

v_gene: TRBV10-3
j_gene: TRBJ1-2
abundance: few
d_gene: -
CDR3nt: TGTGCCATCAGCCCCAGAGACAGCTTGTCTTCTTATGGCTACACCTTC
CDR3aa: CAISPRDSLSSYGYTF

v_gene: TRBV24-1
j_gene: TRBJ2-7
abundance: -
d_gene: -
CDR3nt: TGTGCCACCGAGGGGGAACCCTACGAGCAGTACTTC
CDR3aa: CATEGEPYEQYF

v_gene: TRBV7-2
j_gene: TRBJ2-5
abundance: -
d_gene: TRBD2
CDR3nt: TGTGCCAGCAGCTTATCCCGGGGCGGGAGTGGCTACGGAGAGACCCAGTACTTC
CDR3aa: CASSLSRGGSGYGETQYF

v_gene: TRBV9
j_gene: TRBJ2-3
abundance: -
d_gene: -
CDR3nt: TGTGCCAGCAGCGTAAACGTACAGTCCGCGGGTCCTAGCACAGATACGCAGTATTTT
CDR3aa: CASSVNVQSAGPSTDTQYF